This T cell receptor beta chain is drawn from a study of shared clonotypes between healthy human individuals. At deep level, the assay was performed. Libraries were prepared by immunoSEQ multiplex PCR; TCRdb keeps only in-frame clonotypes and omits some of them. This sample has approximately 530,000 clones; roughly 95% occur once, and the top ten carry around 0.066%. V was trimmed by 4 bases and J by 3 bases, leaving 12 bases between them. CDR1 is LNHDA and CDR2 is SQIVND in the germline V gene (reference sequence). CDR3 length equals 14 residues. The clonotype comes from a woman aged 25 to 39 in good health. The V gene is TRBV19, the J gene TRBJ1-2; D possibly corresponds to TRBD1 (5 bases). The sample taken for sequencing was naive CD4+ T cells sorted from blood. Subset reported: CD45RA+ positively selected. In DNA, the CDR3 is TGTGCCAGTAGTAAAGAGACAGCCTACTATGGCTACACCTTC. Amino acids: CASSKETAYYGYTF.